Listed below are T cell receptor beta chains from one sample, sequenced in a study of blood T cell repertoires in COVID-19. Data came from immunoSEQ multiplex PCR; TCRdb stores just in-frame clones and leaves some out. The sample shows 55,000 or so clones, about 88% of them seen only once. The sequenced sample was peripheral blood. All receptors come from a man in his fifties or sixties with active COVID-19. CDR3s include the opening cysteine and the closing phenylalanine or tryptophan. The order of the fields is CDR3 protein, V gene, J gene, CDR3 length.

cdr3_aa: CATSGGTSGSNEQFF
v_call: TRBV24-1
j_call: TRBJ2-1
cdr3_length: 15

cdr3_aa: CASSLAQGSYEQYF
v_call: TRBV27
j_call: TRBJ2-7
cdr3_length: 14

cdr3_aa: CASNRADYNEQFF
v_call: TRBV6-5
j_call: TRBJ2-1
cdr3_length: 13

cdr3_aa: CASSSVAGSYNEQFF
v_call: TRBV11-3
j_call: TRBJ2-1
cdr3_length: 15

cdr3_aa: CASSSRQGKAEAFF
v_call: TRBV11-1
j_call: TRBJ1-1
cdr3_length: 14

cdr3_aa: CASSEGLAGGSAGELFF
v_call: TRBV2
j_call: TRBJ2-2
cdr3_length: 17

cdr3_aa: CASSRTGVRTEAFF
v_call: TRBV18
j_call: TRBJ1-1
cdr3_length: 14

cdr3_aa: CASSSGASGYYNEQFF
v_call: TRBV27
j_call: TRBJ2-1
cdr3_length: 16

cdr3_aa: CSVGTSDSNQPQHF
v_call: TRBV29-1
j_call: TRBJ1-5
cdr3_length: 14

cdr3_aa: CASSLIGGSADTQYF
v_call: TRBV7-3
j_call: TRBJ2-3
cdr3_length: 15

cdr3_aa: CASSPSPRAGNINNEQFF
v_call: TRBV18
j_call: TRBJ2-1
cdr3_length: 18

cdr3_aa: CASSWDRNTGELFF
v_call: TRBV7-6
j_call: TRBJ2-2
cdr3_length: 14

cdr3_aa: CASSLFGRQGAGEQYF
v_call: TRBV7-8
j_call: TRBJ2-7
cdr3_length: 16

cdr3_aa: CASSQAGTSGRAAGELFF
v_call: TRBV3-1/TRBV3-2
j_call: TRBJ2-2
cdr3_length: 18

cdr3_aa: CASSRTSSYNEQFF
v_call: TRBV19
j_call: TRBJ2-1
cdr3_length: 14